The 19 T cell receptor beta chains below come from one sample, sequenced in a study of brain T cells in children with intractable seizures. The table came from immunoSEQ multiplex PCR; TCRdb's copy has only in-frame clones and leaves some out. Of around 41,000 clones in the sample, around 90% were seen once. This sample comprised peripheral blood, obtained at surgery. These receptors all stem from a girl aged 2-9 years with tuberous sclerosis and intractable seizures.

This rearrangement joins TRBV27 to TRBJ2-7; TRBD2 is a possible D gene (5 bases). Trimming pared 11 bases from V and 5 bases from J, leaving 37 bases between. The CDR3 sequence is 19 residues long. Germline V gives CDR1 MNHEY, CDR2 SMNVEV (reference sequence). CDR3 protein: CADLLIGDTRADIRDEQYF. The CDR3 region has the DNA TGTGCCGACCTCTTGATTGGAGATACCCGAGCGGATATCCGGGACGAGCAGTACTTC.

This clone has just one count. The rearrangement joins TRBV19 to TRBJ2-1; TRBD1 matches at 8 bases. Germline lookup yields CDR1 LNHDA and CDR2 SQIVND (reference sequence). This CDR3 region has 14 residues. Trimming at V came to 7 bases and at J to 7 bases, leaving 9 bases not matched to a gene. CDR3 sequence (DNA): TGTGCCAGTACCAACAGGGGGATCGGGAATGAGCAGTTCTTC. Protein sequence: CASTNRGIGNEQFF.

The chain uses TRBV10-3 and TRBJ1-5; 8 bases line up with TRBD1. The CDR3 has 15 amino acids. The germline V gene has CDR1 ENHRY and CDR2 SYGVKD. V was clipped by 4 bases and J by 1 base; unmatched bases: 3. The CDR3 reads CAISGTGRSNQPQHF. CDR3 nucleotides: TGTGCCATCAGTGGGACAGGGAGAAGCAATCAGCCCCAGCATTTT.

The chain has TRBV7-8 and TRBJ2-4, with TRBD2 matching 7 bases. CDR1 and CDR2 (germline): SGHVS, FQNEAQ. The CDR3 is made up of 15 amino acids. V shed 5 bases, J shed 1 base, and the junction held 5 bases outside the gene matches. The CDR3 DNA is TGTGCCAGCAGCGCAGTGGGGGGGGCCAAAAACATTCAGTACTTC. Its protein product is CASSAVGGAKNIQYF.

The rearrangement joins TRBV10-3 to TRBJ1-1, with TRBD1 matching over 8 bases. Per the germline V gene, CDR1 is ENHRY and CDR2 is SYGVKD. The CDR3 has 16 residues. J was trimmed by 0 bases and V by 4 bases; bases with no gene match: 7. DNA for the CDR3: TGTGCCATCAGTGCCTCCCAGGGGGCTATGAACACTGAAGCTTTCTTT. Its translation is CAISASQGAMNTEAFF.

This chain uses TRBV10-3 with TRBJ1-4; 7 bases align to TRBD1. V dropped 4 bases and J dropped 6; count of bases not matched to a gene: 2. CDR3 size: 13 residues. Germline CDR1 ENHRY, CDR2 SYGVKD. The CDR3 nucleotides read TGTGCCATCAGTGGACAGGGCGATGAAAAACTGTTTTTT. This gives the protein CAISGQGDEKLFF.

The rearrangement links TRBV5-6 to TRBJ2-1; tentative D call: TRBD1 (6 bases). In germline, CDR1 is SGHDT, CDR2 YYEEEE. The CDR3 runs 15 residues. V gave up 4 bases and J gave up 7 bases, with 18 bases separating them. The CDR3 spells CASSQGRLKRNEQFF. In DNA, the CDR3 is TGTGCCAGCAGCCAGGGGCGACTAAAAAGGAATGAGCAGTTCTTC.

The CDR3 protein is CASSSQGRYGYTF. CDR3 nucleotide sequence: TGTGCCAGCAGTTCCCAGGGTCGTTATGGCTACACCTTC. J is TRBJ1-2 and V is TRBV27, with D possibly being TRBD1 (5 bases). From germline, CDR1 is MNHEY and CDR2 SMNVEV (reference sequence). This CDR3 comprises 13 residues. Trimming took off 4 bases at V and 5 bases at J, with 11 bases between the two ends.

The table lists this clone with a count of one. The V call is TRBV28, the J call TRBJ2-3; D may be TRBD1 or TRBD2 (7 bases each). V shed 11 bases and J shed 2 bases, with 14 bases lying between them. Germline-derived CDR1 and CDR2 are MDHEN and SYDVKM. This CDR3 comprises 13 residues. CDR3: CAGGDSSTDTQYF. DNA for the CDR3: TGTGCCGGGGGGGACAGCTCCACAGATACGCAGTATTTT.

The genes are TRBV7-8 and TRBJ1-2; tentatively, D is TRBD1 (5 bases). Germline V CDR1 and CDR2: SGHVS, FQNEAQ. CDR3 length: 14 residues. The ends were cut back, 1 base at V and 4 bases at J, with 10 bases in the middle. In DNA, the CDR3 is TGTGCCAGCAGCTTAGATGGGGGACCCTATGGCTACACCTTC. Protein: CASSLDGGPYGYTF. Full variable domain (outside the CDR3, taken from reference TRBV7-8 and TRBJ1-2): GAGVSQSPRYKVAKRGQDVALRCDPISGHVSLFWYQQALGQGPEFLTYFQNEAQLDKSGLPSDRFFAERPEGSVSTLKIQRTQQEDSAVYLCASSLDGGPYGYTFGSGTRLTVV.

The chain has TRBV19 and TRBJ2-5; 9 nucleotides line up with TRBD1. V trimming: 4 bases; J trimming: 5 bases; junction bases outside the gene matches: 8. The CDR3 loop spans 15 amino acids. Germline V gene lookup returns CDR1 LNHDA and CDR2 SQIVND (reference sequence). CDR3 DNA: TGTGCCAGTAGTACACACAGGGGGCGGACGGAGACCCAGTACTTC. It specifies CASSTHRGRTETQYF.

This chain connects TRBV23-1 to TRBJ2-7; 8 bases are a match to TRBD1. TRBV23-1 belongs to the ORF category, with a function that is uncertain. V lost 2 bases to trimming and J lost 2 bases; unmatched junction nucleotides: 11. The CDR3 is made up of 17 amino acids. CDR3 amino acids: CASSQPPGQGGPYEQYV. CDR3 bases: TGCGCCAGCAGTCAACCCCCAGGACAGGGAGGCCCCTACGAGCAGTACGTC.

The chain uses TRBV5-1 and TRBJ2-7; weak D call: TRBD1 (6 bases). CDR3 size: 18 residues. Trimming cost V 0 bases and J 2 bases, with 21 bases left between them. Germline V gene sequence: CDR1 SGHRS, CDR2 YFSETQ. DNA for the CDR3: TGCGCCAGCAGCTTGGGCCCCTCCACAGGGAACCCGGCCTACGAGCAGTACTTC. It translates to CASSLGPSTGNPAYEQYF.

J is TRBJ1-2 and V is TRBV7-9; D unresolved. CDR3 length: 12 amino acids. Germline V gene data show CDR1 as SEHNR and CDR2 as FQNEAQ (reference sequence). V lost 6 bases, J lost 2 bases, and 7 bases lay in between. The CDR3 sequence is CASSGENYGYTF. CDR3 coding DNA: TGTGCCAGCAGTGGCGAGAACTATGGCTACACCTTC.

The chain has TRBV10-2 and TRBJ1-2; 7 positions agree with TRBD1. This CDR3 contains 13 residues. J lost 4 bases, V lost 6 bases, and 5 bases had no gene match. The germline CDR1 and CDR2 sequences are WSHSY and SAAADI. CDR3 in DNA: TGCGCCAGCAGGGGCAGGGGGGGCTATGGCTACACCTTC. It is translated as CASRGRGGYGYTF.

The chain carries TRBV5-1 and TRBJ1-2; D unresolved. The ends were cut back, 0 bases at V and 8 bases at J, with 17 bases in the middle. Germline V gene data show CDR1 as SGHRS and CDR2 as YFSETQ. The CDR3 length is 15 residues. The CDR3 loop is CASSLGGPLAKGYTF. Here the CDR3 DNA reads TGCGCCAGCAGCTTGGGAGGACCGCTAGCTAAAGGCTACACCTTC.

The chain couples TRBV9 to TRBJ1-6; the match to TRBD1 covers 7 bases. The CDR3 has 14 residues. J gave up 7 bases and V 3 bases, and 4 bases lay outside the gene matches. In germline, CDR1 is SGDLS, CDR2 YYNGEE. This CDR3 reads CASSGGQENSPLHF. As DNA, the CDR3 is TGTGCCAGCAGCGGCGGACAGGAGAATTCACCCCTCCACTTT. The entire variable domain, with the rest obtained from reference TRBV9 and TRBJ1-6, is as follows: DSGVTQTPKHLITATGQRVTLRCSPRSGDLSVYWYQQSLDQGLQFLIQYYNGEERAKGNILERFSAQQFPDLHSELNLSSLELGDSALYFCASSGGQENSPLHFGNGTRLTVT.

V gene TRBV19 combines with J gene TRBJ1-2; TRBD1 might be the D (5 bases). Trimming left V 1 base short and J 4 bases short, with 13 bases between. CDR1 is LNHDA and CDR2 is SQIVND in the germline V gene (reference sequence). The CDR3 is made up of 15 amino acids. For the CDR3, the DNA is TGTGCCAGTAGTATAGTGTCGGGACCAGCCTATGGCTACACCTTC. Translation gives CASSIVSGPAYGYTF.

The CDR3 protein is CASSISHRYYEQYF. As DNA, the CDR3 is TGTGCCAGTAGTATAAGTCACAGATACTACGAGCAGTACTTC. V gene TRBV19 combines with J gene TRBJ2-7; D gene ambiguous. Trimming shortened V by 2 bases and J by 3 bases, and 11 bases separated the two germline ends. Germline CDR1 LNHDA, CDR2 SQIVND (reference sequence). The CDR3 consists of 14 residues. Full variable domain (rest looked up from reference TRBV19 and TRBJ2-7): DGGITQSPKYLFRKEGQNVTLSCEQNLNHDAMYWYRQDPGQGLRLIYYSQIVNDFQKGDIAEGYSVSREKKESFPLTVTSAQKNPTAFYLCASSISHRYYEQYFGPGTRLTVT.